Included here is one T cell receptor (beta chain) sequence, with context. The germline gene is not matched at one end of the junction; a read error may be the cause. These data come from a study of shared clonotypes between healthy human individuals. Germline V gene data show CDR1 as GTSNPN and CDR2 as SVGIG (reference sequence). This CDR3 region has 12 residues. Using ten immunoSEQ deep assay plates, investigators sequenced unsorted PBMC DNA. Sequencing used immunoSEQ multiplex PCR; TCRdb keeps in-frame clones, though not all of them. Found here are about 490,000 clones, approximately 84% of them singletons; the top ten hold 9.5% to 15%.

The rearrangement uses TRBV30 and TRBJ1-1; a possible D gene is TRBD1 (6 bases). Sequences were obtained from PBMCs. The origin of this receptor is a woman in her 40s in good health. Some clones in this sample may be carry-over from other donors' samples. For the CDR3, the DNA is TGTGCCTGTGGCGGGGGGCGGTCTGAAACTTTCTTT. Its protein is CACGGGRSETFF. Complete variable domain (other parts from reference TRBV30 and TRBJ1-1): SQTIHQWPATLVQPVGSPLSLECTVEGTSNPNLYWYRQAAGRGLQLLFYSVGIGQISSEVPQNLSASRPQDRQFILSSKKLLLSDSGFYLCACGGGRSETFFGQGTRLTVV.